What follows describes a single T cell receptor (beta chain). Its antigen remains unknown. This sample was included in a study of T cell repertoires in cytomegalovirus infection. Study as a whole: TCR beta signatures that were public indicated CMV infection and matching HLA type.

This CDR3 region has 15 residues. Deletions cut 1 base from V and 0 bases from J, with 10 bases between. Looked up from germline, CDR1 is SGHNT and CDR2 is YENEEA. TCRdb fed the reads into MiXCR, producing one record per CDR3 protein. The table has about 220,000 distinct CDR3 sequences, approximately 40% seen once. Broader study findings: Using cumulative public TCR beta family frequency, the authors identified those who carried CMV together with the relevant HLA.

The sequenced sample was CD8+ T cells from cultured PBMCs, obtained from culture after CMV antigen stimulation. The chain joins TRBV11-3 to TRBJ2-7; D possibly uses TRBD1 or TRBD2 (5 bases each). The source of this sequence is a human donor in good health (CMV status not recorded). Some clones in this sample may be carry-over from other donors' samples. The DNA for the CDR3 is TGTGCCAGCAGCTTAGCCACTGGGACCTCCTACGAGCAGTACTTC. Protein: CASSLATGTSYEQYF.